The present T cell receptor (beta chain) was sequenced within a study of blood T cell repertoires in COVID-19. Across the whole study: Acute and convalescent COVID-19 samples came from the United States, Italy and Spain. PBMCs, B-cell-depleted T cells, or T cells provided the cDNA or gDNA that made up the material.

Assay: immunoSEQ multiplex PCR; the TCRdb copy retains only in-frame clones and omits some. Here the sample spans almost 500,000 clones, around nine tenths being singletons. The CDR3 consists of 14 residues. Germline CDR1 is WSHSY and CDR2 is SAAADI. The J segment lost 2 bases and the V segment lost 6 bases, leaving 1 base of the junction unmatched. Everyone who took part was roughly 18 to 89 years old, and they came from about two dozen US areas. Sequencing used PBMCs or T cells enriched from blood (not recorded which). This TCR was sampled from a woman aged 60 to 75 who had recovered from COVID-19. The J gene is TRBJ1-3, the V gene TRBV10-2; 10 nucleotides align to TRBD1. CDR3 coding DNA: TGCGCCAGCAGAGGGACAGGGGCTGGAAACACCATATATTTT. This sequence encodes CASRGTGAGNTIYF.